This T cell receptor beta chain was identified in a study of cytomegalovirus exposure and HLA in healthy donors. With 60 Vbeta and 13 Jbeta primers, the PCR was carried out. Using immunoSEQ multiplex PCR, the repertoire was profiled, and TCRdb retains in-frame clones only, with some absent. The sample has about 180,000 clones, over 75% seen once. V lost 0 bases to trimming and J lost 0 bases, with 6 bases between them. CDR3 length equals 15 residues. CDR1 MNHEY and CDR2 SVGAGI come from the germline V gene. Specimen: PBMCs. The origin of this receptor is a woman between 45 and 65 years old in good health and CMV-seronegative. J is TRBJ2-4 and V is TRBV6-5; D not certain. CDR3 protein: CASSYSRRAKNIQYF. Here the CDR3 DNA reads TGTGCCAGCAGTTACTCGAGGAGAGCCAAAAACATTCAGTACTTC.